Described below is a single T cell receptor (beta chain) sequence and its context. Its antigen remains unknown. Trimming stripped 0 bases from V and 2 bases from J, with 11 bases between. The CDR3 is made up of 15 amino acids. Germline CDR1 MGHRA, CDR2 YSYEKL. These data belong to a study of shared clonotypes between healthy human individuals. Study information: Three plates were used per donor for CD4 naive, three for CD4 memory, two for CD8 naive and one for CD8 memory. Study outcomes and limitations: The rarefaction results pointed to incomplete sorted-subset sequencing despite large depth.

The naive CD8 subset, CD45RO-negative cells positively selected for CCR7, excluded terminally differentiated effector memory CD45RA+ cells. None of the donors, who were healthy HIV-negative adults, had recently had acute infections or vaccinations. Original handling: Without quality scores, immunoSEQ junctional reads could not be filtered like full-length reads. TCRdb keeps only in-frame clones here, not all; method: immunoSEQ multiplex PCR. V, J and clone size were drawn from that table, and D and trimming were deduced from the DNA. The table has roughly 2,000,000 clones, over 85% seen once. The chain recombines TRBV4-1 with TRBJ2-7, with a tentative D call TRBD1 (5 bases). Input material: naive CD8+ T cells from PBMCs. The receptor comes from a man aged 18-30 years in good health. Some clones in this sample may be carry-over from other donors' samples. The CDR3: CASSQEQARAYEQYF. CDR3 sequence (DNA): TGCGCCAGCAGCCAAGAACAGGCACGAGCCTACGAGCAGTACTTC.